This TCR beta chain was documented in a study of blood T cell repertoires in COVID-19. Study-wide background: From the United States, Italy and Spain came samples of acute and convalescent COVID-19.

The V gene lost 6 bases and the J gene lost 9 bases, with 15 bases spanning the gap. The CDR3 is made up of 13 amino acids. CDR1 is LNHDA, CDR2 SQIVND, per germline (reference sequence). Only in-frame clones appear in the TCRdb table, and some are missing; sequencing was by immunoSEQ multiplex PCR. Among roughly 150,000 clones, roughly 86% were seen once, and the ten largest hold approximately 14%. The receptor comes from a human donor with acute or convalescent COVID-19. The donor label of this sample is uncertain. The rearrangement joins TRBV19 to TRBJ1-5, with a weak D call TRBD1 (5 bases). The sample taken for sequencing was peripheral blood. CDR3 bases: TGTGCCAGTAGACCCCAGGGAGGAAGGCCCCAGCATTTT. Translation: CASRPQGGRPQHF.